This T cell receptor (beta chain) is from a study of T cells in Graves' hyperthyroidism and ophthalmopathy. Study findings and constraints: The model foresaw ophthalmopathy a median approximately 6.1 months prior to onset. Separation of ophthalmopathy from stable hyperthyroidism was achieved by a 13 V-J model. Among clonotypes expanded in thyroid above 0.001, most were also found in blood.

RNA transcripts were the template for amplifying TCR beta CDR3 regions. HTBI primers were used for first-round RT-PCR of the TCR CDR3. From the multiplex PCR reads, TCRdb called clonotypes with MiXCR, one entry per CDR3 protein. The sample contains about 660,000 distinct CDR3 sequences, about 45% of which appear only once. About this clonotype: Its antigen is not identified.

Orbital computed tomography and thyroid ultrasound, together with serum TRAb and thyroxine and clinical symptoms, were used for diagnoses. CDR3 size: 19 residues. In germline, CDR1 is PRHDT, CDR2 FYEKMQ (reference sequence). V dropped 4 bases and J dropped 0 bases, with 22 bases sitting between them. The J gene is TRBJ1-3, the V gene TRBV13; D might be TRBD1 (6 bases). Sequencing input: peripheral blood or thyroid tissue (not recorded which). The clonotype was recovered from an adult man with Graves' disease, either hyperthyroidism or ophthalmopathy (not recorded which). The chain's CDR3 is CASSSHGGGQTFSGNTIYF. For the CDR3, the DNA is TGTGCCAGCAGCTCCCACGGAGGCGGACAGACCTTCTCTGGAAACACCATATATTTT.